What follows describes a single T cell receptor (beta chain). The sample belongs to a study of T cell changes during pregnancy in multiple sclerosis. Here immunoSEQ multiplex PCR was the method, and the copy in TCRdb shows in-frame clones only, minus some. The sample shows some 70,000 clones, 92% of them seen only once. The sample here was peripheral blood, taken in the second trimester of pregnancy. This TCR derives from a female donor in good health, enrolled as a control in a pregnancy study.

The chain's CDR3 is CASSSAVANEKLFF. DNA of the CDR3: TGTGCCAGTAGTAGCGCGGTTGCGAATGAAAAACTGTTTTTT. This chain links TRBV19 with TRBJ1-4; D not certain. CDR1 is LNHDA and CDR2 is SQIVND in the germline V gene (reference sequence). The CDR3 has 14 residues. V was trimmed by 4 bases and J by 5 bases, leaving 11 bases between them. The full variable domain, its missing parts supplied by reference TRBV19 and TRBJ1-4, is DGGITQSPKYLFRKEGQNVTLSCEQNLNHDAMYWYRQDPGQGLRLIYYSQIVNDFQKGDIAEGYSVSREKKESFPLTVTSAQKNPTAFYLCASSSAVANEKLFFGSGTQLSVL.